Below, 4 T cell receptor beta chains from the same sample are listed, as sequenced in a study of cytomegalovirus exposure and HLA in healthy donors. Use of 60 Vbeta and 13 Jbeta primers characterized the PCR. Data came from immunoSEQ multiplex PCR; TCRdb stores just in-frame clones and leaves some out. The sample lists more than 95,000 clones, roughly 75% occurring once. Sequencing was performed on PBMCs. These receptors originate from a woman between 50 and 59 years old in good health and CMV-seronegative.

The chain employs TRBV10-3 and TRBJ2-1; 9 bases are shared with TRBD1. The CDR3 has 13 amino acids. J was trimmed by 8 bases and V by 3 bases; bases with no gene match: 2. The germline V gene has CDR1 ENHRY and CDR2 SYGVKD. The CDR3 loop reads CAISEQGAYEQFF. CDR3 nucleotide sequence: TGTGCCATCAGTGAACAGGGGGCCTATGAGCAGTTCTTC.

In this sample, this clone turned up a few times. The J gene is TRBJ2-7, the V gene TRBV7-2, with 8 positions matching TRBD2. Germline V gene data show CDR1 as SGHTA and CDR2 as FQGNSA. This CDR3 region has 14 residues. After removal of 4 bases from V and 5 bases from J, the junction contained 7 bases not matched to a gene. The CDR3 is CASSSPGLGDEQYF. The CDR3 bases are TGTGCCAGCAGCTCACCGGGACTAGGAGACGAGCAGTACTTC. Combining the CDR3 with reference TRBV7-2 and TRBJ2-7 gives the whole variable domain GAGVSQSPSNKVTEKGKDVELRCDPISGHTALYWYRQSLGQGLEFLIYFQGNSAPDKSGLPSDRFSAERTGGSVSTLTIQRTQQEDSAVYLCASSSPGLGDEQYFGPGTRLTVT.

The CDR3 here is CASSNQGYSNQPQHF. The CDR3, as DNA: TGTGCCAGCAGCAACCAGGGCTATAGCAATCAGCCCCAGCATTTT. The chain combines TRBV6-1 with TRBJ1-5; D possibly corresponds to TRBD1 (5 bases). The CDR3 has 15 residues. Trimming removed 6 bases from V and 0 bases from J, with 12 bases in between. CDR1 and CDR2 from the germline V gene are MNHNS and SASEGT.

The chain combines TRBV6-1 with TRBJ2-1; 9 bases align to TRBD2. V shed 4 bases and J 4 bases; nucleotides not matched to a gene: 5. The CDR3 covers 15 residues. The germline V gene encodes CDR1 MNHNS and CDR2 SASEGT. The CDR3 reads CASSARLADYNEQFF. Written as DNA, the CDR3 is TGTGCCAGCAGTGCCCGACTAGCGGATTACAATGAGCAGTTCTTC.